The clone carrying this TCR beta chain was observed at least ten times. The antigen remains undetermined. Sequential positive selection took CD4 T cells first, then CD8 T cells. Two oligonucleotides, mixed equimolar, formed the beta constant-region primer covering TRBC1 and TRBC2. The ligated cDNA underwent four PCR rounds using SP2 and nested alpha and beta constant-region primers. TCRdb ran MiXCR on the UMI-ligation and nested PCR reads and lists one entry per CDR3 protein. The sample yields 30,000 to 40,000 distinct CDR3 sequences, about 18% seen once. This specimen belongs to a study of naive and memory T cell subsets. Broader study findings: RNA-based TCR counts may shift with T cell activation and differentiation.

There are 15 residues in the CDR3. CDR1 and CDR2 from the germline V gene are MNHEY and SVGAGI. Trimming removed 8 bases from V and 5 bases from J, with 19 bases in between. Sequenced sample: effector memory CD4+ T cells from blood. Subset specified: effector memory, CD45RA- CD27-. This chain connects TRBV6-5 to TRBJ2-1; tentatively, D is TRBD2 (6 bases). This sequence was found in a human donor in good health. For the CDR3, the DNA is TGTGCCAGCCGACAAACCGGGACTGGTAACAATGAGCAGTTCTTC. Its protein product is CASRQTGTGNNEQFF.